The 19 T cell receptor beta chains below come from one sample, sequenced in a study of PD-1 blockade in classical Hodgkin lymphoma. Following autologous stem cell transplantation, relapse occurred in every patient, and exposure to brentuximab vedotin varied. Profiling relied on immunoSEQ multiplex PCR, and the TCRdb table lists in-frame clones only, not all of them. The data contain roughly 4,300 clones, 71% of them singletons. The sequences come from peripheral blood mononuclear cells (PBMCs), collected at baseline. The receptors were sampled from a human donor with classical Hodgkin lymphoma.

This clone was observed a few times. The chain carries TRBV19 and TRBJ1-4; D remains unclear. Looked up from germline, CDR1 is LNHDA and CDR2 is SQIVND (reference sequence). Deletions cut 7 bases from V and 3 bases from J, with 12 bases between. The CDR3 runs to 14 residues. CDR3 residues: CASKEAAPNEKLFF. In DNA, the CDR3 is TGTGCCAGTAAAGAAGCGGCCCCTAATGAAAAACTGTTTTTT.

With respect to this clone: One end of the junction is discordant with germline, which a read error may explain. This chain connects TRBV7-3 to TRBJ2-2; TRBD2 might be the D (6 bases). Looked up from germline, CDR1 is SGHTA and CDR2 is FQGTGA. CDR3 length: 14 amino acids. DNA for the CDR3: TGTGCCAGCAGCCTAACCGCCGGGAGCGGGGAGCTGTTTTTT. Encoded protein: CASSLTAGSGELFF.

The chain links TRBV5-4 to TRBJ2-2, with 7 nucleotides matching TRBD2. Germline V gene lookup returns CDR1 SGHNT and CDR2 YYREEE (reference sequence). V lost 3 bases to trimming and J lost 0 bases; unmatched junction nucleotides: 2. The CDR3 consists of 15 residues. CDR3 residues: CASSSTSANTGELFF. The CDR3 DNA reads as TGTGCCAGCAGCTCTACTAGCGCGAACACCGGGGAGCTGTTTTTT.

This clone is medium-sized. The gene calls are TRBV2 and TRBJ2-2; TRBD1 matches at 7 bases. This CDR3 spans 15 amino acids. Germline CDR1 SNHLY, CDR2 FYNNEI. Losses at the gene ends were 8 bases for V and 6 bases for J; bases not matched to a gene: 12. The CDR3 sequence is CASRRTGAVAGELFF. DNA of the CDR3: TGTGCCAGCCGCAGAACAGGGGCGGTCGCCGGGGAGCTGTTTTTT.

This clone showed up just once. The rearrangement uses TRBV5-6 and TRBJ2-7; D might be TRBD1 (6 bases). CDR3 size: 14 residues. Germline values: CDR1 SGHDT, CDR2 YYEEEE. Between the trimmed V and J ends, which lost 0 bases and 3 bases, there was a span of 10 bases. The CDR3 sequence is CASSLGEGGYEQYF. CDR3 nucleotide sequence: TGTGCCAGCAGCTTGGGAGAAGGGGGCTACGAGCAGTACTTC.

This chain uses TRBV9 with TRBJ2-3; no reliable D call. Trimming removed 1 base from V and 2 bases from J, with 11 bases in between. This CDR3 has 15 amino acids. In germline, CDR1 is SGDLS, CDR2 YYNGEE. The CDR3 sequence: CASSVKGNPTDTQYF. The CDR3 nucleotides read TGTGCCAGCAGCGTAAAAGGGAACCCCACAGATACGCAGTATTTT.

The chain is built from TRBV14 and TRBJ2-7; 9 bases align to TRBD2. The length of the CDR3 is 15 residues. CDR1 is SGHDN and CDR2 is FVKESK in the germline V gene. V gave up 4 bases and J gave up 2 bases; unmatched junction bases: 6. The CDR3 spells CASSRGTSRTYEQYF. For the CDR3, the DNA is TGTGCCAGCAGCCGAGGGACTAGCAGGACCTACGAGCAGTACTTC.

The chain joins TRBV5-1 to TRBJ1-2, with TRBD1 identical over 11 bases. CDR1 SGHRS and CDR2 YFSETQ come from the germline V gene. The V segment lost 4 bases and the J segment 3 bases; nucleotides outside the gene matches: 5. The CDR3 loop spans 15 amino acids. The CDR3: CASSGQGAPDYGYTF. CDR3 nucleotides: TGCGCCAGCAGCGGACAGGGGGCGCCGGACTATGGCTACACCTTC.

This clone was seen once. The V call is TRBV2, the J call TRBJ2-7; D is perhaps TRBD1 (5 bases). CDR3 size: 15 residues. V lost 7 bases and J lost 1, with 17 bases in between. Per the germline V gene, CDR1 is SNHLY and CDR2 is FYNNEI. CDR3 in DNA: TGTGCCAGCAACAGGCGCCCAGTTATGTCCTACGAGCAGTACTTC. It specifies CASNRRPVMSYEQYF.

This clone has only one observation. V usage is TRBV4-2 and J usage is TRBJ1-3; D not resolved. The germline V and J ends were trimmed by 0 bases and 1 base, with 19 bases remaining between them. The CDR3 extends over 19 amino acids. CDR1 LGHNA and CDR2 YNFKEQ come from the germline V gene. This CDR3 reads CASSQDRVVRGMSGNTIYF. In nucleotides, the CDR3 is TGTGCCAGCAGCCAAGATAGGGTGGTCCGGGGTATGTCTGGAAACACCATATATTTT.

The sample holds one count of this clone. The chain has TRBV7-2 and TRBJ2-5; tentative D call: TRBD2 (6 bases). Between the trimmed V and J ends, which lost 6 bases and 5 bases, there was a span of 13 bases. The germline gives CDR1 SGHTA, CDR2 FQGNSA. The CDR3 has 13 amino acids. The CDR3 is CASSNKAGETQYF. As DNA, the CDR3 is TGTGCCAGCAGTAATAAGGCGGGGGAGACCCAGTACTTC.

Points on this clone: Other DNA sequences in the same sample also yield this CDR3. This chain joins TRBV7-9 and TRBJ1-1; D is possibly TRBD1 (5 bases). CDR1 and CDR2 (germline): SEHNR, FQNEAQ (reference sequence). Trimming removed 0 bases at V and 3 bases at J, with 14 bases between. The CDR3 loop spans 16 amino acids. The CDR3 DNA reads as TGTGCCAGCAGCTTAGCTCCGGGGCGGGGAGACACTGAAGCTTTCTTT. Amino acids: CASSLAPGRGDTEAFF.

The chain uses TRBV2 and TRBJ1-2; unclear D gene. The CDR3 spans 12 residues. Germline V CDR1 and CDR2: SNHLY, FYNNEI. V was trimmed by 6 bases and J by 6 bases, leaving 11 bases between them. CDR3 protein: CASSPRVHGYTF. The CDR3, as DNA: TGTGCCAGCAGCCCAAGGGTCCATGGCTACACCTTC.

This clone came up a few times. J is TRBJ2-7 and V is TRBV5-1; D gene uncertain. Looked up from germline, CDR1 is SGHRS and CDR2 is YFSETQ. This CDR3 spans 12 amino acids. Trimming removed 5 bases at V and 5 bases at J, with 11 bases between. CDR3 amino acids: CASRSPGNEQYF. For the CDR3, the DNA is TGCGCCAGCAGGAGTCCAGGAAACGAGCAGTACTTC.

The genes are TRBV29-1 and TRBJ2-5; tentative D call: TRBD1 (6 bases). Between the trimmed V and J ends, which lost 3 bases and 5 bases, there was a span of 10 bases. The CDR3 length is 12 residues. CDR1 is SQVTM and CDR2 is ANQGSEA in the germline V gene. In nucleotides, the CDR3 is TGCAGCGTTGACAGGGGCCGGGAGACCCAGTACTTC. Translation gives CSVDRGRETQYF.

This clone has a handful of counts. The rearrangement joins TRBV5-1 to TRBJ2-7, with TRBD1 matching over 7 bases. Germline values: CDR1 SGHRS, CDR2 YFSETQ. Losses at the gene ends were 2 bases for V and 3 bases for J; bases not matched to a gene: 14. The CDR3 spans 17 residues. The chain's CDR3 is CASSFRIAPGQHYEQYF. CDR3 nucleotides: TGCGCCAGCAGCTTTAGGATCGCACCGGGACAGCACTACGAGCAGTACTTC.

The rearrangement links TRBV25-1 to TRBJ2-2; 11 nucleotides align to TRBD1. Looked up from germline, CDR1 is MGHDK and CDR2 is SYGVNS. Unmatched junction bases numbered 7, after V lost 6 bases and J lost 7 bases. There are 15 residues in the CDR3. The CDR3 bases are TGTGCCAGCAGCGATAGGACAGGGGGCAGCGGGGAGCTGTTTTTT. Translated, it gives CASSDRTGGSGELFF.

The rearrangement uses TRBV7-6 and TRBJ2-7; 10 nucleotides line up with TRBD1. Germline loops: CDR1 SGHVS, CDR2 FNYEAQ. The CDR3 totals 15 residues. The V and J ends lost 1 base and 2 bases, in that order; junction bases with no gene match: 2. CDR3 loop: CASSLGTGGTYEQYF. CDR3 DNA sequence: TGTGCCAGCAGCTTAGGGACAGGGGGAACCTACGAGCAGTACTTC.

The chain carries TRBV7-6 and TRBJ2-1; D tentatively fits TRBD1 or TRBD2 (6 bases each). The CDR3 has 12 residues. V lost 6 bases, J lost 9 bases, and 12 bases lay in between. Germline CDR1 SGHVS, CDR2 FNYEAQ. CDR3 amino acids: CASSQGGTEQFF. The CDR3 bases are TGTGCCAGCAGTCAAGGGGGGACTGAGCAGTTCTTC.